A selection of T cell receptor beta chains follows, all from one sample in a study of blood T cells in healthy people across ages. One entry per CDR3 protein results from TCRdb running MiXCR on the 5' RACE reads. The data hold 650,000 to 800,000 distinct CDR3 sequences, with 52% observed a single time. The sequenced material came from blood. Source of these receptors: a woman older than 75 in good health. Each CDR3 is given with its conserved first and last residue. The order of the fields is V gene, D gene, J gene, clone size, CDR3 length, CDR3 DNA, CDR3 protein. D genes are given only for firm matches. Only part of the rows carry a size: once, few, many, or a class if the clone is expanded.

v_call: TRBV5-1
d_call: .
j_call: TRBJ2-1
clone_size: .
cdr3_length: 15
cdr3_nt: TGCGCCAGCAGCCGCTGTGAGAGCTCCTACAATGAGCAGTTCTTC
cdr3_aa: CASSRCESSYNEQFF

v_call: TRBV29-1
d_call: .
j_call: TRBJ2-7
clone_size: .
cdr3_length: 13
cdr3_nt: TGCAGCGCTCGGACAGTTTCAACCTACGAGCAGTACTTC
cdr3_aa: CSARTVSTYEQYF

v_call: TRBV6-5
d_call: TRBD1
j_call: TRBJ2-1
clone_size: many
cdr3_length: 15
cdr3_nt: TGTGCCAGCTGGGGGGGGGGACAGGGTCTTCATGAGCAGTTCTTC
cdr3_aa: CASWGGGQGLHEQFF

v_call: TRBV20-1
d_call: .
j_call: TRBJ2-7
clone_size: .
cdr3_length: 16
cdr3_nt: TGCAGTGCTAGAACCCCCGCGCTAGCGCGACCCTACGAGCAGTACTTC
cdr3_aa: CSARTPALARPYEQYF

v_call: TRBV29-1
d_call: .
j_call: TRBJ2-7
clone_size: .
cdr3_length: 16
cdr3_nt: TGCAGCGGCAGAGGCGCGACAGAGTCCTCCTACAATGAGCAGTACTTC
cdr3_aa: CSGRGATESSYNEQYF

v_call: TRBV7-3
d_call: .
j_call: TRBJ2-7
clone_size: .
cdr3_length: 14
cdr3_nt: TGTGCCAGCAGCTTACGCCAGGAGTACAATGAGCAGTACTTC
cdr3_aa: CASSLRQEYNEQYF

v_call: TRBV12-3/TRBV12-4
d_call: .
j_call: TRBJ2-7
clone_size: few
cdr3_length: 14
cdr3_nt: TGTGCCAGCAGGGGTTCGGGACTGGACTACGAGCAGTACTTC
cdr3_aa: CASRGSGLDYEQYF

v_call: TRBV20-1
d_call: .
j_call: TRBJ2-7
clone_size: .
cdr3_length: 11
cdr3_nt: TGCAGTGCGGAAAGGGCCTACGAGCAGTACTTC
cdr3_aa: CSAERAYEQYF

v_call: TRBV7-3
d_call: TRBD2
j_call: TRBJ2-1
clone_size: .
cdr3_length: 15
cdr3_nt: TGTGCCGGCAGCCGCCTAGCGGGAGGGGTCGATGAGCAGTTCTTC
cdr3_aa: CAGSRLAGGVDEQFF

v_call: TRBV28
d_call: .
j_call: TRBJ2-3
clone_size: many
cdr3_length: 13
cdr3_nt: TGTGCCAGCAGTGGGGAGGGCACAGATACGCAGTATTTT
cdr3_aa: CASSGEGTDTQYF

v_call: TRBV6-5
d_call: .
j_call: TRBJ2-1
clone_size: .
cdr3_length: 12
cdr3_nt: TGTGCCAGCCTGAGCATTCTTCATGAGCAGTTCTTC
cdr3_aa: CASLSILHEQFF

v_call: TRBV29-1
d_call: .
j_call: TRBJ2-1
clone_size: .
cdr3_length: 15
cdr3_nt: TGCAGCGTTGTTACCCGACAGACATACCAAGAGACCCAGTTCTTC
cdr3_aa: CSVVTRQTYQETQFF

v_call: TRBV3-1
d_call: TRBD1
j_call: TRBJ2-7
clone_size: few
cdr3_length: 16
cdr3_nt: TGTGCCAGCAGCCGATGGACAGGGGGCGACGTTTACGAGCAGTACTTC
cdr3_aa: CASSRWTGGDVYEQYF

v_call: TRBV5-1
d_call: .
j_call: TRBJ1-1
clone_size: many
cdr3_length: 13
cdr3_nt: TGCGCCAGCAGCATACAAGAGAACACTGAAGCTTTCTTT
cdr3_aa: CASSIQENTEAFF

v_call: TRBV20-1
d_call: TRBD1
j_call: TRBJ1-2
clone_size: .
cdr3_length: 12
cdr3_nt: TGCAGTGCTAACAACAGGGGGGGTGGCTACACCTTC
cdr3_aa: CSANNRGGGYTF

v_call: TRBV20-1
d_call: .
j_call: TRBJ1-1
clone_size: .
cdr3_length: 13
cdr3_nt: TGCAGTGCTCCCGGGGAGAAGATCACTGAAGCTTTCTTT
cdr3_aa: CSAPGEKITEAFF

v_call: TRBV12-3/TRBV12-4
d_call: .
j_call: TRBJ2-7
clone_size: many
cdr3_length: 14
cdr3_nt: TGTGCCAGCAGTTTAGTGGGCTACCCTTCCGAGCAGTACTTC
cdr3_aa: CASSLVGYPSEQYF

v_call: TRBV6-5
d_call: .
j_call: TRBJ2-1
clone_size: many
cdr3_length: 11
cdr3_nt: TGTGCCAGCAGTCAAGGGACATCTTGGTTCTTC
cdr3_aa: CASSQGTSWFF

v_call: TRBV28
d_call: TRBD1
j_call: TRBJ1-6
clone_size: .
cdr3_length: 14
cdr3_nt: TGTGCCAGCAGCCCCGGACAGGGTATGACACCCCTCCACTTT
cdr3_aa: CASSPGQGMTPLHF

v_call: TRBV2
d_call: .
j_call: TRBJ2-7
clone_size: .
cdr3_length: 15
cdr3_nt: TGTGCCAGCAGTGTTGAGCCGGGCGGACCCTACGAGCAGTACTTC
cdr3_aa: CASSVEPGGPYEQYF

v_call: TRBV4-1
d_call: .
j_call: TRBJ2-1
clone_size: .
cdr3_length: 15
cdr3_nt: TGCGCCAGCAGCCAAGAGTTCAGGATCTCCTACGAGCAGTTCTTC
cdr3_aa: CASSQEFRISYEQFF

v_call: TRBV12-3/TRBV12-4
d_call: .
j_call: TRBJ2-4
clone_size: .
cdr3_length: 14
cdr3_nt: TGTGCCAGCAGTCCCTGTGGTGGCAAAAACATTCAGTACTTC
cdr3_aa: CASSPCGGKNIQYF

v_call: TRBV3-1
d_call: .
j_call: TRBJ2-5
clone_size: few
cdr3_length: 15
cdr3_nt: TGTGCCGGCAGCCAAGATAGGGCGCTTGGAGAGACCCAGTACTTC
cdr3_aa: CAGSQDRALGETQYF

v_call: TRBV9
d_call: .
j_call: TRBJ1-1
clone_size: few
cdr3_length: 16
cdr3_nt: TGTGCCAGCAGCCCAACTCCCGCAGTCAGAGCCGAAGAAGCTTTCTTT
cdr3_aa: CASSPTPAVRAEEAFF

v_call: TRBV5-1
d_call: .
j_call: TRBJ2-7
clone_size: many
cdr3_length: 12
cdr3_nt: TGCGCCAGCAGCTTGGGTCTGGGAGAGCAGTACTTC
cdr3_aa: CASSLGLGEQYF